The 12 T cell receptor beta chains below all came from one sample that was sequenced in a study of T cells after yellow fever vaccination (dated by TCRdb to the late 2010s). Library preparation used 5' RACE. Data came from an Illumina HiSeq 2500. TCRdb trimmed public reads at Q25 via fastp, called clones via MiXCR and kept in-frame beta chains. When rows share a CDR3 protein, they turn into one entry using the most common DNA and genes. The sample includes 620,000 or so distinct CDR3 sequences, with roughly a sixth observed a single time. Together, the top ten hold about 18% of the sample. The treatment or condition label here, explained by the study, means: live attenuated yellow fever vaccine strain. The sequences come from PBMCs, collected roughly 5 days after the first yellow fever vaccination. These receptors were taken from a man aged 18 to 35 who received the YFV17D yellow fever vaccine.

This clonotype was observed a few times. V usage is TRBV5-1 and J usage is TRBJ1-1, with TRBD1 matching over 10 bases. Trimming at V came to 4 bases and at J to 5 bases, leaving 5 bases not matched to a gene. This CDR3 has 14 residues. CDR1 SGHRS and CDR2 YFSETQ come from the germline V gene. CDR3 loop: CASSLGQGETEAFF. The CDR3 nucleotides read TGCGCCAGCAGCCTAGGACAGGGGGAGACTGAAGCTTTCTTT.

The chain carries TRBV5-6 and TRBJ2-6; no reliable D call. The germline V and J ends were trimmed by 4 bases and 6 bases, with 5 bases remaining between them. CDR3 length: 12 residues. Germline CDR1 and CDR2: SGHDT and YYEEEE. In DNA, the CDR3 is TGTGCCAGCAGCGCGGAGGCCAACGTCCTGACTTTC. Protein product: CASSAEANVLTF.

This sequence joins TRBV7-9 and TRBJ1-4; D call uncertain. This CDR3 contains 13 residues. Trimming cost V 5 bases and J 14 bases, with 18 bases left between them. CDR1 and CDR2 from the germline V gene are SEHNR and FQNEAQ (reference sequence). The CDR3: CASSPSNQLGLFF. CDR3 coding DNA: TGTGCCAGCAGCCCATCAAACCAACTGGGTCTGTTTTTT.

This clonotype was counted between two and nine times. This chain links TRBV7-8 with TRBJ2-5; D remains ambiguous. CDR1 and CDR2 (germline): SGHVS, FQNEAQ. There are 16 residues in the CDR3. With 2 bases removed from V and 3 bases from J, the gap between germline ends came to 16 bases. CDR3 in DNA: TGTGCCAGCAGCTTACCGACGGCGGCCCTGAAAGAGACCCAGTACTTC. Amino acid sequence: CASSLPTAALKETQYF.

This clonotype was seen a few times. This chain joins TRBV5-1 and TRBJ2-1; D not certain. Trimming pared 1 base from V and 0 bases from J, leaving 8 bases between. CDR3 size: 15 residues. Germline V gives CDR1 SGHRS, CDR2 YFSETQ. CDR3 bases: TGCGCCAGCAGCTTGCCCCTAGGCTCCTACAATGAGCAGTTCTTC. Protein sequence: CASSLPLGSYNEQFF.

This clonotype was detected only a few times. V usage is TRBV11-1 and J usage is TRBJ2-1, with 15 bases fitting TRBD2. Germline-derived CDR1 and CDR2 are SGHAT and FQDESV (reference sequence). CDR3 length: 18 amino acids. J lost 6 bases, V lost 3 bases, and 9 bases had no gene match. CDR3 region: CASSFPGLAGGQSNEQFF. CDR3 in DNA: TGTGCCAGCAGCTTCCCGGGACTAGCGGGGGGCCAGTCCAATGAGCAGTTCTTC.

V and J are TRBV11-1 and TRBJ1-5; D is ambiguous. V lost 3 bases and J 5 bases, leaving 8 bases between the germline ends. The CDR3 is 13 residues long. Germline V lookup: CDR1 SGHAT, CDR2 FQDESV (reference sequence). The CDR3 protein is CASSFNRDQPQHF. For the CDR3, the DNA is TGTGCCAGCAGCTTTAACCGGGATCAGCCCCAGCATTTT. The full variable domain, with the rest looked up from reference TRBV11-1 and TRBJ1-5, is EAEVAQSPRYKITEKSQAVAFWCDPISGHATLYWYRQILGQGPELLVQFQDESVVDDSQLPKDRFSAERLKGVDSTLKIQPAELGDSAMYLCASSFNRDQPQHFGDGTRLSIL.

Only a few counts were recorded for this clonotype. The V and J genes are TRBV25-1 and TRBJ2-5, with 8 positions matching TRBD2. CDR1 MGHDK and CDR2 SYGVNS come from the germline V gene. The CDR3 runs 14 residues. The trim removed 3 bases at V and 7 bases at J, leaving 7 bases unmatched. CDR3 in amino acids: CASSDPGGSGTQYF. CDR3 nucleotides: TGTGCCAGCAGTGATCCGGGGGGGTCCGGGACCCAGTACTTC. The whole variable domain, remainder taken from reference TRBV25-1 and TRBJ2-5, is EADIYQTPRYLVIGTGKKITLECSQTMGHDKMYWYQQDPGMELHLIHYSYGVNSTEKGDLSSESTVSRIRTEHFPLTLESARPSHTSQYLCASSDPGGSGTQYFGPGTRLLVL.

This clonotype was seen only a few times. The chain has TRBV12-3 or TRBV12-4 and TRBJ1-1, with D perhaps matching TRBD1 (6 bases). The V gene lost 6 bases and the J gene lost 7 bases, with 12 bases spanning the gap. This CDR3 has 12 residues. CDR3 residues: CASRPTGIEAFF. DNA of the CDR3: TGTGCCAGCAGGCCAACAGGGATTGAAGCTTTCTTT.

There are many counts of this clonotype. The V and J genes are TRBV5-6 and TRBJ2-1; 9 bases map to TRBD1. Germline values: CDR1 SGHDT, CDR2 YYEEEE. The CDR3 totals 16 residues. V lost 4 bases and J lost 2; bases outside the gene matches: 7. CDR3: CASSPWTGVTYNEQFF. CDR3 nucleotides: TGTGCCAGCAGCCCGTGGACAGGGGTTACCTACAATGAGCAGTTCTTC. Drawing the rest from reference TRBV5-6 and TRBJ2-1, the complete variable domain is DAGVTQSPTHLIKTRGQQVTLRCSPKSGHDTVSWYQQALGQGPQFIFQYYEEEERQRGNFPDRFSGHQFPNYSSELNVNALLLGDSALYLCASSPWTGVTYNEQFFGPGTRLTVL.

CDR3 nucleotides: TGTGCCAGCAGCTTAATCGACACGGGGACCGGGGAGCTGTTTTTT. It yields the protein CASSLIDTGTGELFF. This chain uses TRBV7-3 with TRBJ2-2; tentatively, D is TRBD2 (5 bases). CDR3 size: 15 residues. Germline CDR1 and CDR2: SGHTA and FQGTGA. Trimming pared 1 base from V and 5 bases from J, leaving 11 bases between.

The chain combines TRBV18 with TRBJ2-3; D is undetermined. Germline V CDR1 and CDR2: KGHSH, LQKENI. CDR3 size: 15 residues. V lost 6 bases, J lost 2 bases, and 15 bases lay in between. Here the CDR3 DNA reads TGTGCCAGCTCGGGCCTCGGGCCGCCCACAGATACGCAGTATTTT. This encodes CASSGLGPPTDTQYF.